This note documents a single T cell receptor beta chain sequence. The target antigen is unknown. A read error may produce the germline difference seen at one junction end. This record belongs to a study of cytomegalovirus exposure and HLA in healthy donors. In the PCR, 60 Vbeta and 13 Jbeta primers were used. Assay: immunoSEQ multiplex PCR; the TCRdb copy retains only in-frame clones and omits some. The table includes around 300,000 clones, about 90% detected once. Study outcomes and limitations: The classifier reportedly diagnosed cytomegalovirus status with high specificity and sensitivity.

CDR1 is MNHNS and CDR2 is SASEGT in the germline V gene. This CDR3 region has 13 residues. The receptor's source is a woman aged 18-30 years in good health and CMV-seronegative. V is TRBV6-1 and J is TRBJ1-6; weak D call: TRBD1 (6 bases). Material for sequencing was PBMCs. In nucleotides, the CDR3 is TGTGCCAGCGAGAACAGGGCTAATCCACCCCTCCACTTT. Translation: CASENRANPPLHF.